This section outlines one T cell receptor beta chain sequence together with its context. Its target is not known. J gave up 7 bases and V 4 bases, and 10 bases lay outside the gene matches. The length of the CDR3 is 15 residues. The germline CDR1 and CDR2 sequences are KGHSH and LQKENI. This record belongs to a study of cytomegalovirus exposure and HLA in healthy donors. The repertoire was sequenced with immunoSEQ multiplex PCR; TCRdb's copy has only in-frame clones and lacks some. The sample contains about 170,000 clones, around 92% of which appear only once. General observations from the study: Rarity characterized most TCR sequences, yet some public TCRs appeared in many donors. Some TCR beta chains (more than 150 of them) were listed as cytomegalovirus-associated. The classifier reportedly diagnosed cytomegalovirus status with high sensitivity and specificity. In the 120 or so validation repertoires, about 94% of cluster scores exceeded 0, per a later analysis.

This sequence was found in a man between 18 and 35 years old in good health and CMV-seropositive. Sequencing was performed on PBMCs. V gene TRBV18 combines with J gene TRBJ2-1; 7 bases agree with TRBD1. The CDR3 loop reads CASSLGQANGNEQFF. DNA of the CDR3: TGTGCCAGCTCACTTGGACAGGCAAATGGGAATGAGCAGTTCTTC.